Listed here are 21 T cell receptor beta chains from one sample, sequenced in a study of cytomegalovirus exposure and HLA in healthy donors. With 60 Vbeta and 13 Jbeta primers, the PCR was carried out. Assay used: immunoSEQ multiplex PCR; TCRdb lists only in-frame clones, some missing. The sample carries roughly 130,000 clones, around 80% recorded once. The sequencing input was PBMCs. These receptors originate from a woman aged 45-59 years in good health and CMV-seropositive.

Only a few counts were recorded for this clone. The rearrangement links TRBV7-2 to TRBJ1-1, with D possibly matching TRBD1 (5 bases). Between the trimmed V and J ends, which lost 5 bases and 7 bases, there was a span of 14 bases. Germline V gene sequence: CDR1 SGHTA, CDR2 FQGNSA. This CDR3 comprises 13 residues. CDR3 region: CASSVEWGGEAFF. CDR3 in DNA: TGTGCCAGCAGCGTCGAGTGGGGGGGTGAAGCTTTCTTT.

Here the CDR3 DNA reads TGCAGCGGAATCCCCGTAGTGGTTCTCCACAATGAGCAGTTCTTC. Its protein is CSGIPVVVLHNEQFF. V and J are TRBV29-1 and TRBJ2-1; D unclear. There are 15 residues in the CDR3. Per germline, CDR1 SQVTM and CDR2 ANQGSEA. The ends were cut back, 7 bases at V and 5 bases at J, with 21 bases in the middle.

The DNA for the CDR3 is TGTGCCAGCAGAAGGACAGGGTCCATTCAGTACTTC. Translated, it gives CASRRTGSIQYF. This chain joins TRBV11-2 and TRBJ2-4; 8 bases are shared with TRBD1. Germline V gene sequence: CDR1 SGHAT, CDR2 FQNNGV. This CDR3 has 12 amino acids. Unmatched junction bases numbered 4, after V lost 6 bases and J lost 9 bases.

The chain couples TRBV7-2 to TRBJ2-3; the D gene is possibly TRBD2 (5 bases). Trimming left V 8 bases short and J 3 bases short, with 12 bases between. This CDR3 region has 13 residues. The germline CDR1 and CDR2 sequences are SGHTA and FQGNSA. In DNA, the CDR3 is TGTGCCAGCTATGGCGAGGGTACAGATACGCAGTATTTT. Residues: CASYGEGTDTQYF.

This clone came up a few times. The chain links TRBV7-2 to TRBJ2-5; 12 nucleotides agree with TRBD2. The CDR3 has 16 residues. The germline V gene has CDR1 SGHTA and CDR2 FQGNSA. Trimming removed 0 bases from V and 5 bases from J; junction bases left unmatched: 4. CDR3 coding DNA: TGTGCCAGCAGCTTAGCGGCTAGCGGGGGGGCGGAGACCCAGTACTTC. This codes for CASSLAASGGAETQYF.

A single count supports this clone. Additional DNA sequences in this sample encode the identical CDR3. The V and J genes are TRBV5-6 and TRBJ1-5; 11 positions match TRBD1. CDR3 length: 13 residues. Losses at the gene ends were 4 bases for V and 7 bases for J; bases not matched to a gene: 1. Germline V gives CDR1 SGHDT, CDR2 YYEEEE. Here the CDR3 DNA reads TGTGCCAGCAGCGGGACAGGGGGACAGCCCCAGCATTTT. It encodes CASSGTGGQPQHF.

This clone appeared once. The V call is TRBV11-3, the J call TRBJ2-1, with unresolved D. CDR1 is SGHNT and CDR2 is YENEEA in the germline V gene. Trimming took 4 bases from V and 9 from J, leaving 10 bases between them. The CDR3 spans 12 residues. DNA for the CDR3: TGTGCCAGCAGCTCTAGTTCTTTTGAGCAGTTCTTC. It translates to CASSSSSFEQFF.

The chain is built from TRBV7-2 and TRBJ1-3, with 10 bases that match TRBD1. V dropped 5 bases and J dropped 3; count of bases not matched to a gene: 7. This CDR3 is built from 16 residues. The germline gives CDR1 SGHTA, CDR2 FQGNSA. CDR3 in amino acids: CASSGRQGAGGNTIYF. The CDR3 nucleotides read TGTGCCAGCAGCGGAAGACAGGGGGCGGGTGGAAACACCATATATTTT. The full variable domain, in which reference TRBV7-2 and TRBJ1-3 provide the parts outside the CDR3, is GAGVSQSPSNKVTEKGKDVELRCDPISGHTALYWYRQSLGQGLEFLIYFQGNSAPDKSGLPSDRFSAERTGGSVSTLTIQRTQQEDSAVYLCASSGRQGAGGNTIYFGEGSWLTVV.

J is TRBJ2-7 and V is TRBV21-1; TRBD1 is the table's D call, not checked against the DNA. TRBV21-1 is listed as a pseudogene. The CDR3 runs 15 residues. CDR3 bases: TGTGCCAGCAGCTGCCGACAGGGCTCCTTCTACGAGCAGTACTTC. As protein: CASSCRQGSFYEQYF.

The rearrangement links TRBV2 to TRBJ1-6, with D possibly matching TRBD1 (6 bases). In germline, CDR1 is SNHLY, CDR2 FYNNEI. V lost 5 bases and J 6 bases, leaving 11 bases between the germline ends. The CDR3 has 14 residues. The CDR3: CASSYDRTNSPLHF. DNA for the CDR3: TGTGCCAGCAGTTACGACAGGACTAATTCACCCCTCCACTTT.

The chain uses TRBV19 and TRBJ1-1; no definite D call. The CDR3 covers 15 residues. V dropped 1 base and J dropped 1 base, with 10 bases sitting between them. The germline gives CDR1 LNHDA, CDR2 SQIVND (reference sequence). The chain's CDR3 is CASSIAASGNTEAFF. The DNA for the CDR3 is TGTGCCAGTAGTATAGCCGCCTCAGGGAACACTGAAGCTTTCTTT.

The genes are TRBV18 and TRBJ2-1; the D is unclear. The length of the CDR3 is 15 residues. Germline CDR1 KGHSH, CDR2 LQKENI. Deletions cut 2 bases from V and 2 bases from J, with 10 bases between. The CDR3 loop reads CASSPIAAAYNEQFF. CDR3 sequence (DNA): TGTGCCAGCTCACCAATCGCGGCAGCCTACAATGAGCAGTTCTTC.

This clone appeared a few times. This rearrangement joins TRBV5-1 to TRBJ1-1; D not certain. V lost 0 bases, J lost 3 bases, and 9 bases lay in between. The CDR3 is 14 amino acids. CDR1 and CDR2 (germline): SGHRS, YFSETQ. Written as DNA, the CDR3 is TGCGCCAGCAGCTTGGACAGATCATACACTGAAGCTTTCTTT. Translated: CASSLDRSYTEAFF.

The gene calls are TRBV14 and TRBJ1-4; D is ambiguous. Germline lookup yields CDR1 SGHDN and CDR2 FVKESK. Trimming removed 0 bases from V and 4 bases from J, with 6 bases in between. The CDR3 covers 14 residues. CDR3 sequence: CASSQDRINEKLFF. CDR3 bases: TGTGCCAGCAGCCAAGACAGAATTAATGAAAAACTGTTTTTT. Supplemented by reference TRBV14 and TRBJ1-4, the full variable domain reads EAGVTQFPSHSVIEKGQTVTLRCDPISGHDNLYWYRRVMGKEIKFLLHFVKESKQDESGMPNNRFLAERTGGTYSTLKVQPAELEDSGVYFCASSQDRINEKLFFGSGTQLSVL.

About this clone: At one boundary the junction diverges from the germline segment, which might be a read error. The genes are TRBV7-7 and TRBJ2-7; 7 bases match TRBD2. Germline V gene lookup returns CDR1 SSHAT and CDR2 FNYEAQ (reference sequence). This CDR3 comprises 14 residues. For the CDR3, the DNA is TGTGCTAGCAGCTTAGAACTAGCGTCACACGAGCAGTACTTC. Its translation is CASSLELASHEQYF.

The rearrangement joins TRBV7-9 to TRBJ2-7, with 10 bases that match TRBD2. The trim removed 1 base at V and 2 bases at J, leaving 8 bases unmatched. Germline assignment: CDR1 SEHNR and CDR2 FQNEAQ (reference sequence). The CDR3 extends over 17 amino acids. CDR3 DNA: TGTGCCAGCAGCTTAGAGAGGTCTAGCGGGGGAGCCTACGAGCAGTACTTC. It is translated as CASSLERSSGGAYEQYF.

CDR3 in DNA: TGTGCCAGCTCAACATTGGTCCCCAACACTGAAGCTTTCTTT. This codes for CASSTLVPNTEAFF. The rearrangement uses TRBV18 and TRBJ1-1; D is undetermined. The CDR3 is made up of 14 amino acids. Germline V gene sequence: CDR1 KGHSH, CDR2 LQKENI. V lost 5 bases and J 2 bases, leaving 12 bases between the germline ends. Complete variable domain (other parts from reference TRBV18 and TRBJ1-1): NAGVMQNPRHLVRRRGQEARLRCSPMKGHSHVYWYRQLPEEGLKFMVYLQKENIIDESGMPKERFSAEFPKEGPSILRIQQVVRGDSAAYFCASSTLVPNTEAFFGQGTRLTVV.

The chain employs TRBV7-9 and TRBJ2-7; 7 nucleotides agree with TRBD1. This CDR3 has 14 amino acids. J lost 2 bases, V lost 5 bases, and 6 bases had no gene match. Germline V CDR1 and CDR2: SEHNR, FQNEAQ (reference sequence). The CDR3 loop is CASSPRQGPYEQYF. The CDR3 DNA sequence: TGTGCCAGCAGCCCACGACAGGGACCCTACGAGCAGTACTTC.

Only a few counts were recorded for this clone. J is TRBJ2-1 and V is TRBV28; 7 bases fit TRBD1. Looked up from germline, CDR1 is MDHEN and CDR2 is SYDVKM. V shed 7 bases, J shed 8 bases, and the junction held 14 bases outside the gene matches. This CDR3 has 15 residues. The CDR3 spells CASILRQGNPHEQFF. The CDR3 coding sequence is TGTGCCAGCATCCTAAGACAGGGAAACCCGCATGAGCAGTTCTTC.

Worth noting for this clone: This CDR3 is also generated by other DNA sequences in the sample. The V gene is TRBV9, the J gene TRBJ1-1; the D is unclear. Germline V gene data show CDR1 as SGDLS and CDR2 as YYNGEE. Trimming removed 4 bases at V and 0 bases at J, with 10 bases between. The CDR3 has 14 residues. The CDR3 spells CASSPRAMNTEAFF. CDR3 bases: TGTGCCAGCAGCCCGAGGGCAATGAACACTGAAGCTTTCTTT.

This sequence joins TRBV5-4 and TRBJ2-3, with a tentative D call TRBD1 (6 bases). This CDR3 is built from 16 residues. Trimming cost V 4 bases and J 0 bases, with 15 bases left between them. CDR1 is SGHNT, CDR2 YYREEE, per germline (reference sequence). CDR3 loop: CASSLGLGGSTDTQYF. DNA of the CDR3: TGTGCCAGCAGCCTCGGCCTTGGGGGCAGCACAGATACGCAGTATTTT.